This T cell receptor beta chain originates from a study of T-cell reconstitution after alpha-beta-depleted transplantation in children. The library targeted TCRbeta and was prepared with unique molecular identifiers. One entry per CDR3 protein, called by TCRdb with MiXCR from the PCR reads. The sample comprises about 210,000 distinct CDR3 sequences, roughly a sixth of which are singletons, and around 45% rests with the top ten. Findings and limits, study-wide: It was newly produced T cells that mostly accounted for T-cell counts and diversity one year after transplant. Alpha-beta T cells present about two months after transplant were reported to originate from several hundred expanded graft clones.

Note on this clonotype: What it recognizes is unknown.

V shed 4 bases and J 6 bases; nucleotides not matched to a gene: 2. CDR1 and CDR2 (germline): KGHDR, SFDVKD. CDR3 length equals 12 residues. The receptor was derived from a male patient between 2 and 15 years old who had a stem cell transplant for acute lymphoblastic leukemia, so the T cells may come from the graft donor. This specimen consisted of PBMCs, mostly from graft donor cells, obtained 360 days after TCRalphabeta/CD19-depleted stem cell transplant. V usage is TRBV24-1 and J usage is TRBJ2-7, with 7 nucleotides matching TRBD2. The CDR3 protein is CATSDREGEQYF. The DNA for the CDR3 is TGTGCCACCAGTGACAGGGAGGGCGAGCAGTACTTC.